A single sample is the source of the 27 T cell receptor beta chains below, sequenced in a study of T cell repertoires in cytomegalovirus infection. Each CDR3 protein is one row after TCRdb ran MiXCR on the reads. The sample yields approximately 240,000 distinct CDR3 sequences, more than 9% seen once. Sequenced material: PBMCs. All receptors come from a human donor in good health (CMV status not recorded). Some clones in this sample may be carry-over from other donors' samples.

This clonotype was seen only a few times. The CDR3, as DNA: TGTGCCAGCAGGATATCAGCGGGAGGCTCCTCCTACGAGCAGTACTTC. Its translation: CASRISAGGSSYEQYF. The V call is TRBV6-6, the J call TRBJ2-7; 9 bases match TRBD2. The CDR3 totals 16 residues. Trimming took 6 bases from V and 0 from J; bases not matched to a gene: 9. Germline V gives CDR1 MNHNY, CDR2 SVGAGI (reference sequence).

The chain links TRBV28 to TRBJ2-3; D possibly corresponds to TRBD2 (5 bases). The CDR3 consists of 13 residues. The germline gives CDR1 MDHEN, CDR2 SYDVKM. The germline V and J ends were trimmed by 3 bases and 7 bases, with 11 bases remaining between them. This CDR3 is CASSLPTTYTQYF. The CDR3 nucleotides read TGTGCCAGCAGTTTGCCGACTACCTATACGCAGTATTTT.

The chain links TRBV20-1 to TRBJ1-1; D is unresolved. Germline CDR1 reads DFQATT; CDR2 reads SNEGSKA (reference sequence). This CDR3 comprises 12 residues. V dropped 2 bases and J dropped 1 base, with 5 bases sitting between them. The DNA for the CDR3 is TGCAGTGCTAGACGGGAGAACACTGAAGCTTTCTTT. The encoded protein is CSARRENTEAFF.

The chain uses TRBV19 and TRBJ1-2, with 11 nucleotides matching TRBD1. Germline V gene data show CDR1 as LNHDA and CDR2 as SQIVND (reference sequence). The V gene end was trimmed by 6 bases and the J gene end by 4 bases; junction bases not matched to a gene: 13. This CDR3 is 17 amino acids long. CDR3 nucleotide sequence: TGTGCCAGTAGGGCTCGGACAGGGGGCCCCTCCATCTATGGCTACACCTTC. Amino acids: CASRARTGGPSIYGYTF.

This clonotype was seen ten or more times. The chain links TRBV7-2 to TRBJ2-3; 10 bases align to TRBD1. V was pared by 4 bases and J by 4 bases, with 5 bases of the junction left unmatched. Per germline, CDR1 SGHTA and CDR2 FQGNSA. The CDR3 length is 15 residues. The CDR3 loop reads CASSWGTGVPDTQYF. The DNA of the CDR3 is TGTGCCAGCAGCTGGGGGACAGGGGTTCCAGATACGCAGTATTTT.

The V call is TRBV12-5, the J call TRBJ1-5; 11 nucleotides line up with TRBD1. Trimming took 4 bases from V and 8 from J; bases not matched to a gene: 10. The CDR3 is 16 amino acids. CDR1 is LGHNT and CDR2 is FRNRAP in the germline V gene. CDR3 amino acids: CASGSGTGGVLKPQHF. CDR3 in DNA: TGTGCTAGTGGTTCTGGGACAGGGGGAGTTCTGAAGCCCCAGCATTTT.

This clonotype was seen ten or more times. Written as DNA, the CDR3 is TGTGCCAGCAGTTTGGGGGGGCTCGGGGGGCAAGGCAATCAGCCCCAGCATTTT. Translated: CASSLGGLGGQGNQPQHF. The V call is TRBV28, the J call TRBJ1-5, with a tentative D call TRBD1 (6 bases). V was trimmed by 3 bases and J by 2 bases, leaving 20 bases between them. Germline-derived CDR1 and CDR2 are MDHEN and SYDVKM. The CDR3 has 18 amino acids.

The chain couples TRBV12-3 or TRBV12-4 to TRBJ1-1, with D tentatively TRBD1 (5 bases). The V gene lost 10 bases and the J gene lost 0 bases, with 12 bases spanning the gap. This CDR3 has 13 amino acids. Written as DNA, the CDR3 is TGTGCCACCGGGGCAGGGATGAACACTGAAGCTTTCTTT. Protein product: CATGAGMNTEAFF.

CDR3 region: CASSHLSGSSYEQYF. CDR3 bases: TGTGCCAGCAGCCACCTTAGCGGGAGCTCCTACGAGCAGTACTTC. The rearrangement uses TRBV3-1 and TRBJ2-7, with TRBD2 matching 9 bases. V dropped 3 bases and J dropped 0; count of bases not matched to a gene: 3. Per the germline V gene, CDR1 is LGHDT and CDR2 is YNNKEL (reference sequence). The CDR3 is 15 amino acids.

The chain has TRBV5-6 and TRBJ2-2, with 7 nucleotides matching TRBD2. The CDR3 has 17 residues. V lost 2 bases, J lost 3 bases, and 10 bases stayed unmatched. Germline CDR1 SGHDT, CDR2 YYEEEE. The CDR3 sequence is CASSFRSVAGDTGELFF. The CDR3 DNA reads as TGTGCCAGCAGCTTTAGGAGCGTGGCGGGGGACACCGGGGAGCTGTTTTTT.

This clonotype was observed many times. The chain carries TRBV24-1 and TRBJ2-1; 7 bases agree with TRBD2. V was pared by 4 bases and J by 2 bases, with 10 bases of the junction left unmatched. CDR1 is KGHDR and CDR2 is SFDVKD in the germline V gene. CDR3 length: 17 amino acids. CDR3 nucleotide sequence: TGTGCCACCAGTGACCCCCAGGGCGGGAGTACCTACAATGAGCAGTTCTTC. Translating it yields CATSDPQGGSTYNEQFF.

This clonotype was observed at least ten times. V and J are TRBV7-9 and TRBJ1-6; D uncertain. Germline CDR1 SEHNR, CDR2 FQNEAQ (reference sequence). The V end lost 5 bases, the J end lost 4 bases, and 9 bases lay between the germline ends. This CDR3 contains 14 residues. In DNA form, the CDR3 reads TGTGCCAGCAGCCCTCCGGATTATAATTCACCCCTCCACTTT. It translates to CASSPPDYNSPLHF.

In its sample, this clonotype was seen many times. This chain joins TRBV14 and TRBJ1-2, with TRBD1 as a possible D gene (5 bases). Trimming took off 1 base at V and 0 bases at J, with 12 bases between the two ends. Germline CDR1 reads SGHDN; CDR2 reads FVKESK. The CDR3 is 16 amino acids. Written as DNA, the CDR3 is TGTGCCAGCAGCCAAGCCCCTGGACAAGCTAACTATGGCTACACCTTC. Its protein product is CASSQAPGQANYGYTF.

This clonotype was detected only a few times. CDR3 region: CASSPETYEQYF. CDR3 DNA sequence: TGTGCCAGCTCACCCGAGACCTACGAGCAGTACTTC. V is TRBV18 and J is TRBJ2-7, with D uncertain. The length of the CDR3 is 12 residues. Germline V gene sequence: CDR1 KGHSH, CDR2 LQKENI. V was cut by 3 bases and J by 2 bases, with 5 bases left in between.

The table lists this clonotype with many counts. V and J are TRBV10-3 and TRBJ2-7; D not certain. Trimming pared 2 bases from V and 5 bases from J, leaving 4 bases between. CDR1 is ENHRY, CDR2 SYGVKD, per germline. This CDR3 is built from 11 residues. The CDR3 spells CAISETHEQYF. CDR3 in DNA: TGTGCCATCAGTGAGACCCACGAGCAGTACTTC.

Many counts were recorded for this clonotype. The V gene is TRBV6-1, the J gene TRBJ2-5; 9 positions agree with TRBD2. Germline CDR1 reads MNHNS; CDR2 reads SASEGT. V shed 4 bases and J 5 bases; nucleotides not matched to a gene: 5. CDR3 length: 14 amino acids. The CDR3 loop reads CASSGLAGFETQYF. The CDR3 DNA sequence: TGTGCCAGCAGTGGCCTAGCGGGGTTCGAGACCCAGTACTTC.

This chain joins TRBV6-2 or TRBV6-3 and TRBJ1-6; D is uncertain. V gave up 8 bases and J gave up 1 base, with 6 bases separating them. CDR1 is MNHEY and CDR2 is SVGEGT in the germline V gene. This CDR3 has 13 residues. CDR3 in amino acids: CASQESYNSPLHF. Here the CDR3 DNA reads TGTGCCAGCCAAGAATCCTATAATTCACCCCTCCACTTT.

The genes are TRBV5-1 and TRBJ2-7; 10 bases line up with TRBD1. V lost 2 bases, J lost 7 bases, and 6 bases stayed unmatched. This CDR3 region has 14 residues. Looked up from germline, CDR1 is SGHRS and CDR2 is YFSETQ. The CDR3 DNA follows: TGCGCCAGCAGCTTCTGGACAGGGGGAGTGGAGCAGTACTTC. The encoded protein is CASSFWTGGVEQYF.

This clonotype was counted at least ten times. The chain couples TRBV7-2 to TRBJ2-7, with D possibly TRBD1 on 5 matching bases. With 5 bases removed from V and 2 bases from J, the gap between germline ends came to 7 bases. Germline V gives CDR1 SGHTA, CDR2 FQGNSA. The CDR3 consists of 12 residues. Written as DNA, the CDR3 is TGTGCCAGCAGCCGACAGCCCTACGAGCAGTACTTC. Its translation is CASSRQPYEQYF.

This clonotype was seen more than once but under ten times. The J gene is TRBJ2-7, the V gene TRBV6-5; 8 bases map to TRBD1. Germline lookup yields CDR1 MNHEY and CDR2 SVGAGI. J gave up 4 bases and V 1 base, and 3 bases lay outside the gene matches. The CDR3 has 14 amino acids. The CDR3 loop is CASSYFGTGYEQYF. In DNA, the CDR3 is TGTGCCAGCAGTTACTTTGGGACAGGTTACGAGCAGTACTTC.

In its sample, this clonotype was seen many times. This rearrangement joins TRBV7-9 to TRBJ2-7; 7 bases align to TRBD1. The CDR3 runs 12 residues. V shed 5 bases, J shed 6 bases, and the junction held 4 bases outside the gene matches. Germline V gene lookup returns CDR1 SEHNR and CDR2 FQNEAQ (reference sequence). The CDR3 DNA is TGTGCCAGCAGCGCGACAGGGCCCGAGCAGTACTTC. It translates to CASSATGPEQYF.

The chain carries TRBV24-1 and TRBJ2-3, with D possibly matching TRBD2 (6 bases). Germline lookup yields CDR1 KGHDR and CDR2 SFDVKD. V dropped 5 bases and J dropped 4 bases, with 9 bases sitting between them. There are 13 residues in the CDR3. The CDR3 sequence: CATSALASDTQYF. In nucleotides, the CDR3 is TGTGCCACCAGTGCCCTAGCGTCAGATACGCAGTATTTT.

The table lists this clonotype with a few counts. The chain uses TRBV19 and TRBJ1-5; TRBD1 is a possible D gene (5 bases). The CDR3 extends over 14 amino acids. CDR1 and CDR2 from the germline V gene are LNHDA and SQIVND (reference sequence). The V end lost 3 bases, the J end lost 7 bases, and 13 bases lay between the germline ends. The CDR3 DNA reads TGTGCCAGTAGTATCCGGGATCAGGGACAGCCCCAGCATTTT. The encoded protein is CASSIRDQGQPQHF. Based on the CDR3 plus reference TRBV19 and TRBJ1-5, the full variable domain is DGGITQSPKYLFRKEGQNVTLSCEQNLNHDAMYWYRQDPGQGLRLIYYSQIVNDFQKGDIAEGYSVSREKKESFPLTVTSAQKNPTAFYLCASSIRDQGQPQHFGDGTRLSIL.

The chain is built from TRBV5-4 and TRBJ1-2; TRBD1 is a possible D gene (5 bases). The CDR3 contains 14 residues. V shed 1 base and J shed 7 bases, with 14 bases lying between them. Germline V lookup: CDR1 SGHNT, CDR2 YYREEE (reference sequence). The CDR3 protein is CASSLRGIEGGYTF. CDR3 DNA: TGTGCCAGCAGCTTGCGGGGGATCGAGGGTGGCTACACCTTC.

Ten or more counts support this clonotype. The chain couples TRBV12-3 or TRBV12-4 to TRBJ1-2; D is unclear. V was pared by 3 bases and J by 8 bases, with 13 bases between. The CDR3 consists of 13 residues. The CDR3: CASSFFVSGGYTF. In DNA, the CDR3 is TGTGCCAGCAGTTTCTTTGTGTCAGGAGGCTACACCTTC.

This clonotype was seen only a few times. This chain connects TRBV15 to TRBJ1-5; 8 nucleotides agree with TRBD1. Germline V CDR1 and CDR2: LNHNV, YYDKDF (reference sequence). Germline trimming cut 3 bases from V and 0 bases from J; bases unmatched to any gene: 1. This CDR3 has 15 amino acids. The DNA of the CDR3 is TGTGCCACCAGCAGGGACAGGGTTAGCAATCAGCCCCAGCATTTT. Translation gives CATSRDRVSNQPQHF.

This clonotype was recorded many times. V usage is TRBV11-2 and J usage is TRBJ2-7; 12 bases fit TRBD2. The CDR3 has 15 amino acids. With 6 bases clipped from V and 1 base from J, the junction kept 4 bases outside the gene matches. Germline V gives CDR1 SGHAT, CDR2 FQNNGV. Here the CDR3 DNA reads TGTGCCAGCAGGACTAGCGGGAGTGGATCCTACGAGCAGTACTTC. The encoded protein is CASRTSGSGSYEQYF.